Listed here are 26 T cell receptor beta chains from one sample, sequenced in a study of cytomegalovirus exposure and HLA in healthy donors. Primers for the PCR totalled 60 Vbeta and 13 Jbeta. The repertoire was sequenced with immunoSEQ multiplex PCR; TCRdb's copy has only in-frame clones and lacks some. The data hold 97,000 or so clones, with under 75% observed a single time. Sequenced input: PBMCs. All receptors come from a man over 45 in good health and CMV-seronegative.

The chain joins TRBV30 to TRBJ2-6, with a tentative D call TRBD1 (5 bases). The germline V gene encodes CDR1 GTSNPN and CDR2 SVGIG (reference sequence). The CDR3 totals 12 residues. Trimming pared 5 bases from V and 12 bases from J, leaving 14 bases between. The CDR3 coding sequence is TGTGCCTGGTCGGACACATCCATCGTCCTGACTTTC. Encoded protein: CAWSDTSIVLTF. The entire variable domain, with the rest obtained from reference TRBV30 and TRBJ2-6, is as follows: SQTIHQWPATLVQPVGSPLSLECTVEGTSNPNLYWYRQAAGRGLQLLFYSVGIGQISSEVPQNLSASRPQDRQFILSSKKLLLSDSGFYLCAWSDTSIVLTFGAGSRLTVL.

This chain links TRBV11-2 with TRBJ2-1; 9 positions agree with TRBD2. With V trimmed by 5 bases and J by 6 bases, 11 bases remained unmatched. Germline V lookup: CDR1 SGHAT, CDR2 FQNNGV. This CDR3 region has 16 residues. The CDR3 region has the DNA TGTGCCAGCAGCCCCGGAGGTAGCGGGAGTCTCAATGAGCAGTTCTTC. This encodes CASSPGGSGSLNEQFF. The full variable domain, its missing parts supplied by reference TRBV11-2 and TRBJ2-1, is EAGVAQSPRYKIIEKRQSVAFWCNPISGHATLYWYQQILGQGPKLLIQFQNNGVVDDSQLPKDRFSAERLKGVDSTLKIQPAKLEDSAVYLCASSPGGSGSLNEQFFGPGTRLTVL.

This sequence joins TRBV27 and TRBJ1-5, with D perhaps TRBD1 (5 bases). Trimming pared 7 bases from V and 4 bases from J, leaving 11 bases between. This CDR3 has 13 amino acids. From germline, CDR1 is MNHEY and CDR2 SMNVEV (reference sequence). The CDR3 reads CASTTGGNQPQHF. In DNA, the CDR3 is TGTGCCAGCACAACTGGGGGGAATCAGCCCCAGCATTTT.

This clone was seen a handful of times. The chain combines TRBV5-8 with TRBJ1-5; D gene unclear. This CDR3 is built from 13 residues. The V gene's germline CDR1 is SGHTS and CDR2 YDEGEE. V shed 5 bases and J shed 8 bases, with 14 bases lying between them. DNA of the CDR3: TGTGCCAGCAGACTTGCCTTGAGAGAGCCCCAGCATTTT. This encodes CASRLALREPQHF.

The gene calls are TRBV13 and TRBJ2-2, with D uncertain. Germline CDR1 reads PRHDT; CDR2 reads FYEKMQ (reference sequence). This CDR3 is built from 14 residues. Between the trimmed V and J ends, which lost 1 base and 4 bases, there was a span of 7 bases. The CDR3 nucleotides are TGTGCCAGCAGCTTAGTGTCTGTCACCGGGGAGCTGTTTTTT. Its protein product is CASSLVSVTGELFF.

The chain links TRBV7-9 to TRBJ2-7; 9 bases align to TRBD1. Unmatched junction bases numbered 4, after V lost 5 bases and J lost 2 bases. This CDR3 comprises 14 residues. CDR1 and CDR2 from the germline V gene are SEHNR and FQNEAQ (reference sequence). The CDR3 reads CASSRRDRAYEQYF. The CDR3 DNA is TGTGCCAGCAGCCGCCGGGACAGGGCCTACGAGCAGTACTTC. Based on the CDR3 plus reference TRBV7-9 and TRBJ2-7, the full variable domain is DTGVSQNPRHKITKRGQNVTFRCDPISEHNRLYWYRQTLGQGPEFLTYFQNEAQLEKSRLLSDRFSAERPKGSFSTLEIQRTEQGDSAMYLCASSRRDRAYEQYFGPGTRLTVT.

The chain carries TRBV7-9 and TRBJ1-5; D is possibly TRBD1 (6 bases). The V gene's germline CDR1 is SEHNR and CDR2 FQNEAQ (reference sequence). V lost 5 bases, J lost 3 bases, and 11 bases lay in between. The CDR3 totals 14 residues. This CDR3 is CASSKGTPNQPQHF. The CDR3 DNA reads TGTGCCAGCAGCAAAGGGACACCCAATCAGCCCCAGCATTTT. The complete variable domain, with remaining parts taken from reference TRBV7-9 and TRBJ1-5, reads DTGVSQNPRHKITKRGQNVTFRCDPISEHNRLYWYRQTLGQGPEFLTYFQNEAQLEKSRLLSDRFSAERPKGSFSTLEIQRTEQGDSAMYLCASSKGTPNQPQHFGDGTRLSIL.

V and J are TRBV2 and TRBJ1-2; weak D call: TRBD1 (6 bases). The CDR3 is made up of 16 amino acids. Germline lookup yields CDR1 SNHLY and CDR2 FYNNEI. V was trimmed by 0 bases and J by 3 bases, leaving 14 bases between them. This CDR3 is CASSEAVGGGDYGYTF. CDR3 DNA sequence: TGTGCCAGCAGTGAAGCTGTGGGAGGGGGAGACTATGGCTACACCTTC.

In its sample, this clone was seen a few times. The chain carries TRBV6-6 and TRBJ2-1, with 8 bases identical to TRBD2. The length of the CDR3 is 13 residues. Germline V CDR1 and CDR2: MNHNY, SVGAGI (reference sequence). With V trimmed by 6 bases and J by 16 bases, 14 bases remained unmatched. Written as DNA, the CDR3 is TGTGCCAGCAGCCGATCACGGGAGGGCCCTCTATTCTTC. Protein: CASSRSREGPLFF.

For the CDR3, the DNA is TGTGCCAGCAGCTCCACAGGGGGGAACTATGGCTACACCTTC. This gives the protein CASSSTGGNYGYTF. The chain employs TRBV5-6 and TRBJ1-2; TRBD1 aligns across 8 bases. Germline assignment: CDR1 SGHDT and CDR2 YYEEEE. CDR3 length equals 14 residues. With V trimmed by 3 bases and J by 2 bases, 3 bases remained unmatched.

J is TRBJ2-7 and V is TRBV28, with TRBD1 matching 8 bases. J gave up 0 bases and V 4 bases, and 8 bases lay outside the gene matches. The germline CDR1 and CDR2 sequences are MDHEN and SYDVKM. This CDR3 has 16 amino acids. The CDR3 bases are TGTGCCAGCAGTTCCCCAATCGACAGGGGCTCCTACGAGCAGTACTTC. This sequence encodes CASSSPIDRGSYEQYF.

CDR3 sequence reads: CASSGWRNTGELFF. As DNA, the CDR3 is TGTGCCAGCAGTGGGTGGAGAAACACCGGGGAGCTGTTTTTT. The chain combines TRBV2 with TRBJ2-2; unclear D gene. With 4 bases removed from V and 2 bases from J, the gap between germline ends came to 8 bases. CDR1 and CDR2 (germline): SNHLY, FYNNEI. This CDR3 region has 14 residues.

The chain joins TRBV10-3 to TRBJ2-3; 10 positions match TRBD2. J was trimmed by 2 bases and V by 4 bases; bases with no gene match: 9. This CDR3 region has 17 residues. Germline lookup yields CDR1 ENHRY and CDR2 SYGVKD. This CDR3 reads CAISGGGSGGHTDTQYF. CDR3 in DNA: TGTGCCATCAGTGGGGGGGGTAGCGGGGGGCACACAGATACGCAGTATTTT.

This chain joins TRBV2 and TRBJ1-4; D gene ambiguous. In germline, CDR1 is SNHLY, CDR2 FYNNEI. V dropped 5 bases and J dropped 8 bases, with 18 bases sitting between them. CDR3 size: 15 residues. CDR3 in amino acids: CASSPSVKTWEKLFF. The CDR3 coding sequence is TGTGCCAGCAGTCCCAGCGTAAAAACGTGGGAAAAACTGTTTTTT.

The chain has TRBV19 and TRBJ1-2, with D uncertain. Deletions cut 0 bases from V and 4 bases from J, with 9 bases between. Germline V lookup: CDR1 LNHDA, CDR2 SQIVND (reference sequence). CDR3 length: 14 residues. The CDR3 sequence: CASSIEPGVYGYTF. CDR3 coding DNA: TGTGCCAGTAGTATAGAGCCAGGTGTCTATGGCTACACCTTC.

About this clone itself: Relative to the germline gene, one junction end is altered; a read error may explain this. V is TRBV6-5 and J is TRBJ2-1, with D hard to call. The CDR3 has 16 residues. CDR1 and CDR2 (germline): MNHEY, SVGAGI. The CDR3 bases are TGTGCCAGCAGTAACTCCCCCCAAATCTCCTACAATGAGCAGTTCTTC. This encodes CASSNSPQISYNEQFF.

This chain joins TRBV7-9 and TRBJ2-1; 7 positions agree with TRBD1. The ends lost 5 bases at V and 7 bases at J; junction bases unmatched: 8. CDR1 and CDR2 (germline): SEHNR, FQNEAQ (reference sequence). The CDR3 has 14 amino acids. This chain's CDR3 is CASSLTGRANEQFF. The DNA for the CDR3 is TGTGCCAGCAGCCTGACAGGGCGAGCGAATGAGCAGTTCTTC. Full variable domain (outside the CDR3, taken from reference TRBV7-9 and TRBJ2-1): DTGVSQNPRHKITKRGQNVTFRCDPISEHNRLYWYRQTLGQGPEFLTYFQNEAQLEKSRLLSDRFSAERPKGSFSTLEIQRTEQGDSAMYLCASSLTGRANEQFFGPGTRLTVL.

This clone was seen a handful of times. This rearrangement joins TRBV5-8 to TRBJ1-5, with 7 bases aligning to TRBD1. Germline lookup yields CDR1 SGHTS and CDR2 YDEGEE. The CDR3 totals 18 residues. Germline trimming cut 1 base from V and 3 bases from J; bases unmatched to any gene: 13. CDR3 nucleotide sequence: TGTGCCAGCAGCTTGCGGCCAGGGACAGCACCCATCAATCAGCCCCAGCATTTT. Translating gives CASSLRPGTAPINQPQHF.

The CDR3 here is CASSPPGQGQETQYF. CDR3 coding DNA: TGTGCCAGCTCACCCCCGGGACAGGGGCAAGAGACCCAGTACTTC. This sequence joins TRBV18 and TRBJ2-5, with TRBD1 matching 10 bases. The CDR3 runs to 15 residues. CDR1 and CDR2 from the germline V gene are KGHSH and LQKENI. With 3 bases clipped from V and 2 bases from J, the junction kept 3 bases outside the gene matches.

The gene calls are TRBV4-1 and TRBJ2-1, with 7 bases lining up with TRBD2. CDR1 is MGHRA, CDR2 YSYEKL, per germline. The CDR3 is 15 residues long. V dropped 0 bases and J dropped 10; count of bases not matched to a gene: 9. Here the CDR3 reads CASSQDGLAVEEQFF. CDR3 nucleotides: TGCGCCAGCAGCCAAGATGGGCTAGCGGTGGAGGAGCAGTTCTTC.

The rearrangement links TRBV7-6 to TRBJ2-2, with 10 bases aligning to TRBD1. The V gene end was trimmed by 6 bases and the J gene end by 1 base; junction bases not matched to a gene: 11. The CDR3 spans 18 residues. The germline CDR1 and CDR2 sequences are SGHVS and FNYEAQ. CDR3 amino acids: CASRPGTGEIRNTGELFF. The CDR3 nucleotides are TGTGCCAGCAGACCCGGGACAGGGGAAATTCGGAACACCGGGGAGCTGTTTTTT.

V gene TRBV6-1 combines with J gene TRBJ2-7; 9 bases match TRBD1. The V gene's germline CDR1 is MNHNS and CDR2 SASEGT. Trimming removed 0 bases from V and 2 bases from J; junction bases left unmatched: 8. This CDR3 comprises 17 residues. The CDR3 nucleotides are TGTGCCAGCAGTGAAGCTAGGTGGGACAGGGTGGCCTACGAGCAGTACTTC. It yields the protein CASSEARWDRVAYEQYF.

This clone showed up just once. V gene TRBV6-5 combines with J gene TRBJ1-5, with TRBD1 identical over 7 bases. CDR3 length: 13 residues. CDR1 MNHEY and CDR2 SVGAGI come from the germline V gene. V shed 9 bases, J shed 4 bases, and the junction held 6 bases outside the gene matches. The CDR3 loop is CASKTGANQPQHF. As DNA, the CDR3 is TGTGCCAGTAAAACAGGGGCAAATCAGCCCCAGCATTTT.

V usage is TRBV5-1 and J usage is TRBJ2-1, with TRBD2 identical over 11 bases. CDR1 is SGHRS and CDR2 is YFSETQ in the germline V gene. The CDR3 contains 17 residues. J gave up 4 bases and V 4 bases, and 10 bases lay outside the gene matches. Here the CDR3 reads CASSPGTSGPGYNEQFF. CDR3 in DNA: TGCGCCAGCAGCCCGGGGACTAGCGGACCCGGGTACAATGAGCAGTTCTTC.

The chain combines TRBV27 with TRBJ1-5, with 11 positions matching TRBD1. The CDR3 is 15 residues long. The trim removed 2 bases at V and 7 bases at J, leaving 4 bases unmatched. Germline V CDR1 and CDR2: MNHEY, SMNVEV (reference sequence). CDR3 in DNA: TGTGCCAGCAGTTTAGGACAGGGGGCTGGGCAGCCCCAGCATTTT. It encodes CASSLGQGAGQPQHF.

The J gene is TRBJ1-4, the V gene TRBV29-1; D may be TRBD1 (6 bases). Germline CDR1 is SQVTM and CDR2 is ANQGSEA. The CDR3 loop spans 14 amino acids. The V end lost 4 bases, the J end lost 3 bases, and 12 bases lay between the germline ends. In DNA form, the CDR3 reads TGCAGCGTTGCTGGGGGCAGGTCTAATGAAAAACTGTTTTTT. It yields the protein CSVAGGRSNEKLFF.